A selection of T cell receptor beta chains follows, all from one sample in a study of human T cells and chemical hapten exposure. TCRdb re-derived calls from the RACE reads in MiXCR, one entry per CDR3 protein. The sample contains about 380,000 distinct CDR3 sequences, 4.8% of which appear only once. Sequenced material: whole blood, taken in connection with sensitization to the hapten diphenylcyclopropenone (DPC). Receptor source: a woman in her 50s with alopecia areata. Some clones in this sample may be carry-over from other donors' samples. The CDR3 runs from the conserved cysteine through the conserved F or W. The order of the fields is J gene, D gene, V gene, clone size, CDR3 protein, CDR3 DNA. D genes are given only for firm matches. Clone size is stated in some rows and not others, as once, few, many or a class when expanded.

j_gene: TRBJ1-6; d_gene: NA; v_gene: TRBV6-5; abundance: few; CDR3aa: CASSYEGASSYNSPLHF; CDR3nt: TGTGCCAGCAGTTACGAAGGGGCCAGCTCCTATAATTCACCCCTCCACTTT
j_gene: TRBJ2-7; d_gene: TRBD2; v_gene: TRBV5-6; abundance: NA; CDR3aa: CASSPPRAGGNYEQYF; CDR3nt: TGTGCCAGCAGCCCGCCCAGGGCGGGGGGGAACTACGAGCAGTACTTC
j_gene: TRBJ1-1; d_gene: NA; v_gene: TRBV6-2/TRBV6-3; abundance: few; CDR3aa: CASSQTGRPEAFF; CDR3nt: TGTGCCAGCAGCCAAACAGGAAGGCCCGAAGCTTTCTTT
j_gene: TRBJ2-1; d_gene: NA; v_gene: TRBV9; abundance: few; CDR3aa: CASSVASAGLQYEQFF; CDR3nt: TGTGCCAGCAGCGTAGCTTCAGCGGGCCTACAATATGAGCAGTTCTTC
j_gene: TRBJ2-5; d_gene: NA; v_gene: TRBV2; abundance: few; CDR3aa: CASSEYSRETQYF; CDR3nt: TGTGCCAGCAGTGAATACAGTCGAGAGACCCAGTACTTC
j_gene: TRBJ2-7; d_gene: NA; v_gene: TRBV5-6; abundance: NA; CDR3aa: CASSLVRLADSSYEQYF; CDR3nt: TGTGCCAGCAGCTTGGTTCGGCTAGCTGACAGCTCCTACGAGCAGTACTTC
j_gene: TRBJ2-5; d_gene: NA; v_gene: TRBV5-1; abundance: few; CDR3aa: CASMEEMEETQYF; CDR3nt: TGCGCCAGCATGGAGGAGATGGAAGAGACCCAGTACTTC
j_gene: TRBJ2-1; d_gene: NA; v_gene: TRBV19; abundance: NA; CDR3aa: CASSIGKIDEQFF; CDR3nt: TGTGCCAGTAGTATCGGAAAGATCGATGAGCAGTTCTTC
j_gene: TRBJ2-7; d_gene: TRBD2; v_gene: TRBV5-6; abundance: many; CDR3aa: CASSSGGSSYEQYF; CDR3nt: TGTGCCAGCAGCTCGGGGGGGTCTTCCTACGAGCAGTACTTC
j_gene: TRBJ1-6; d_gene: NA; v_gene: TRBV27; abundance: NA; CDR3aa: CASSLSGLPSPLHF; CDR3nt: TGTGCCAGCAGTTTATCCGGCCTGCCCTCACCCCTCCACTTT
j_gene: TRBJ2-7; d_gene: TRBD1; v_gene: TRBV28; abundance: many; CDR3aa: CASSLWTGTHEQYF; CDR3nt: TGTGCCAGCAGTTTATGGACAGGGACCCACGAGCAGTACTTC
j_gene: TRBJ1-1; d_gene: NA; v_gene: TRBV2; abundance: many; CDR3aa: CASSISNTEAFF; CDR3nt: TGTGCCAGCAGCATCTCGAACACTGAAGCTTTCTTT
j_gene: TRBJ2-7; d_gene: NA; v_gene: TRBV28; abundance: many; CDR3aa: CASSSWEGTAGHEQYF; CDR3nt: TGTGCCAGCAGTTCCTGGGAAGGGACCGCCGGTCACGAGCAGTACTTC
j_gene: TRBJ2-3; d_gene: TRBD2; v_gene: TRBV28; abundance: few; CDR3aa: CASSSSSGDTDTQYF; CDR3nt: TGTGCCAGCAGTTCGTCTAGCGGGGACACAGATACGCAGTATTTT
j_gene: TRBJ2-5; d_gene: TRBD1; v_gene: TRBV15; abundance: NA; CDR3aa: CATSRDRVTGGLETQYF; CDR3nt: TGTGCCACCAGCAGAGATCGGGTAACAGGGGGACTAGAGACCCAGTACTTC
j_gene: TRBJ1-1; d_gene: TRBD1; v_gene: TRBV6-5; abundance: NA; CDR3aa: CASSRGQGQINTEAFF; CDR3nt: TGTGCCAGCAGTCGCGGACAGGGACAAATTAACACTGAAGCTTTCTTT
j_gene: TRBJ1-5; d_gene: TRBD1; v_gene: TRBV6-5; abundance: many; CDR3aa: CASRRQGAGGNQPQHF; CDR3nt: TGTGCCAGCAGAAGACAGGGGGCTGGGGGCAATCAGCCCCAGCATTTT
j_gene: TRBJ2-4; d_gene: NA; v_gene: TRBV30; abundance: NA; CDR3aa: CAWSVGTPAKNIQYF; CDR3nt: TGTGCCTGGAGTGTAGGGACCCCAGCCAAAAACATTCAGTACTTC
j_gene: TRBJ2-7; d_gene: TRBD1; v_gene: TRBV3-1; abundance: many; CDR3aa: CASSPRDRGREQYF; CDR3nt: TGTGCCAGCAGCCCCCGAGACAGGGGGCGCGAGCAGTACTTC
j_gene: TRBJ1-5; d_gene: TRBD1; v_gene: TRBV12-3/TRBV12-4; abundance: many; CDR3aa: CASSFRQGGEYQPQHF; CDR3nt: TGTGCCAGCAGTTTCCGTCAAGGGGGCGAATATCAGCCCCAGCATTTT
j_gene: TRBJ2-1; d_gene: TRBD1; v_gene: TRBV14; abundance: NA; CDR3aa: CASSQDLHRGNEQFF; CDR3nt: TGTGCCAGCAGCCAAGATCTCCACAGGGGGAATGAGCAGTTCTTC
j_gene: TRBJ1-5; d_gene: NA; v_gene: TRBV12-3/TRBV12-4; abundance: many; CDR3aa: CASSLGPDIRGQPQHF; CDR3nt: TGTGCCAGCAGTTTGGGACCGGACATCCGGGGCCAGCCCCAGCATTTT
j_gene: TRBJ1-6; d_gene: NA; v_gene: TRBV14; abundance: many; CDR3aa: CASSPGSLAPLHF; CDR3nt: TGTGCCAGCAGCCCCGGGTCGTTGGCGCCCCTCCACTTT
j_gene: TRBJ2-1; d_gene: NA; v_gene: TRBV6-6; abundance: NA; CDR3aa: CASSHPGNEQFF; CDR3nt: TGTGCCAGCAGTCACCCCGGCAATGAGCAGTTCTTC
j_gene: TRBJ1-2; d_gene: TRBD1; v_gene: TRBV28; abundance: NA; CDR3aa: CASSSGTVFYGYTF; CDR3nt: TGTGCCAGCAGTTCCGGGACAGTTTTTTATGGCTACACCTTC
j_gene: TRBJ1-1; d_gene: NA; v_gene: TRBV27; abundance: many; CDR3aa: CASSYNMAQTAFF; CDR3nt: TGTGCCAGCAGTTACAACATGGCACAAACGGCTTTCTTT
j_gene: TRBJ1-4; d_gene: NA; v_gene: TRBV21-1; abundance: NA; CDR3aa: CASSKVMNSQNEKLFF; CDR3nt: TGTGCCAGCAGCAAAGTCATGAACAGCCAAAATGAAAAACTGTTTTTT
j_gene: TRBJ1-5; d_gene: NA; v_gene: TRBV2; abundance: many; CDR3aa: CASNRDGGNQPQHF; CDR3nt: TGTGCCAGCAACCGGGACGGAGGAAATCAGCCCCAGCATTTT
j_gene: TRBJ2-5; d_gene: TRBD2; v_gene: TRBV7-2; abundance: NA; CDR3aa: CASSPRRAGGRGVTQYF; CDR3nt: TGTGCCAGCAGCCCCCGGCGGGCGGGGGGCAGAGGAGTGACCCAGTACTTC
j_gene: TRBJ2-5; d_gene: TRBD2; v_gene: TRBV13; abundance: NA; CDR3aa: CASSSTLGGWKTQYF; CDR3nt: TGTGCCAGCAGCTCCACCCTCGGGGGGTGGAAGACCCAGTACTTC
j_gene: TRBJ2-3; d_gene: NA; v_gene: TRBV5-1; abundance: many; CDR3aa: CASRSVGSTSSTDTQYF; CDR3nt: TGCGCCAGCAGATCCGTTGGGAGTACTTCTAGCACAGATACGCAGTATTTT
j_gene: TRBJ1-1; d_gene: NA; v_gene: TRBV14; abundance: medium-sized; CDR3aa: CASSQEVRPGRNRGTEAFF; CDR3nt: TGTGCCAGCAGCCAAGAAGTGCGTCCCGGGAGAAACCGGGGCACTGAAGCTTTCTTT
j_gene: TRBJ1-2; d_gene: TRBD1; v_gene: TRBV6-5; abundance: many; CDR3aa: CASRDRTATGVHGYTF; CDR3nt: TGTGCCAGCAGGGATCGGACGGCCACAGGGGTCCATGGCTACACCTTC
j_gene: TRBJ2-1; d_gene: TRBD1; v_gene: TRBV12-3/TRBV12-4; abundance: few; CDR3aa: CASTAGTGGENEQFF; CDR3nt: TGTGCCAGCACCGCCGGGACAGGGGGTGAGAATGAGCAGTTCTTC
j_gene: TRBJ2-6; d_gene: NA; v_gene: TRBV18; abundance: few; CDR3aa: CASSPMWLSGANVLTF; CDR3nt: TGTGCCAGCTCACCGATGTGGCTCTCTGGGGCCAACGTCCTGACTTTC
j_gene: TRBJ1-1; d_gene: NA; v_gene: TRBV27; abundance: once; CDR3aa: CASSLVGLGSGTEAFF; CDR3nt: TGTGCCAGCAGTTTAGTGGGCTTGGGCAGCGGCACTGAAGCTTTCTTT
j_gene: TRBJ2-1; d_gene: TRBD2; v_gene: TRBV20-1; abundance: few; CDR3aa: CSASSGLAGGYNEQFF; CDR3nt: TGCAGTGCTAGTTCGGGACTAGCGGGAGGCTACAATGAGCAGTTCTTC
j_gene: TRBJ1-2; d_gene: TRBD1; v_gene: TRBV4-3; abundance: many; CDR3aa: CASSQEVRTGGSGYTF; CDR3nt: TGCGCCAGCAGCCAAGAAGTGAGGACAGGGGGCTCTGGCTACACCTTC
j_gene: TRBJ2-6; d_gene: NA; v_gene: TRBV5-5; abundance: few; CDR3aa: CASSPPAGANVLTF; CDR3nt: TGTGCCAGCAGCCCCCCGGCTGGGGCCAACGTCCTGACTTTC
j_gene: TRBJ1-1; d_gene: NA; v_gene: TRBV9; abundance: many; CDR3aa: CASSVGRRMNTEAFF; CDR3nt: TGTGCCAGCAGCGTAGGTAGAAGGATGAACACTGAAGCTTTCTTT
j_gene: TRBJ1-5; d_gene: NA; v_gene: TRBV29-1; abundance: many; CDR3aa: CSVAGTGVEPQHF; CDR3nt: TGCAGCGTGGCCGGGACGGGGGTAGAGCCCCAGCATTTT
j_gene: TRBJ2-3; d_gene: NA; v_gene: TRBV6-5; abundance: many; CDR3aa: CASRSGSDTQYF; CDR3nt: TGTGCCAGCAGGTCAGGGTCAGATACGCAGTATTTT
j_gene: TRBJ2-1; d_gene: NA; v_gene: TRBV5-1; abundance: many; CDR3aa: CASKLAGTYNERFF; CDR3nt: TGCGCCAGCAAACTAGCCGGGACTTACAATGAGCGGTTCTTC
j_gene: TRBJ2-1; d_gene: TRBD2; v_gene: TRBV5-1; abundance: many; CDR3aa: CASSSYRGGRVNEQFF; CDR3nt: TGCGCCAGCAGCTCCTACCGCGGGGGGAGGGTCAATGAGCAGTTCTTC
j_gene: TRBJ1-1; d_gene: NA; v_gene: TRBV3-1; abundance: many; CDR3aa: CASSQMVMNTEAFF; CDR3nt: TGTGCCAGCAGCCAAATGGTCATGAACACTGAAGCTTTCTTT
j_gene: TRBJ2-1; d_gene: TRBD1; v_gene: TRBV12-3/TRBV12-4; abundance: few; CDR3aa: CASETGGSYNEQFF; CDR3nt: TGTGCCAGTGAGACAGGGGGCTCCTACAATGAGCAGTTCTTC
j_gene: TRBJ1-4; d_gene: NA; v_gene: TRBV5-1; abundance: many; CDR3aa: CASSLGRGNEKLFF; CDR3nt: TGCGCCAGCAGCTTGGGCAGGGGTAATGAAAAACTGTTTTTT
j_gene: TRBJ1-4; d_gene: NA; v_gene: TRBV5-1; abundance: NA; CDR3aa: CASSLGRWERRGEKLFF; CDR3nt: TGCGCCAGCAGCTTGGGACGTTGGGAGAGGAGAGGTGAAAAACTGTTTTTT
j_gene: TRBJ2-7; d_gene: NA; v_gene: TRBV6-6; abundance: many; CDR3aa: CASSYVSTYEQYF; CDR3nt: TGTGCCAGCAGTTACGTGTCCACCTACGAGCAGTACTTC
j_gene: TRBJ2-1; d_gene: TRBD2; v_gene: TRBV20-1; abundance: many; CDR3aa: CSASGLAGWGEQFF; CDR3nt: TGCAGTGCAAGTGGACTAGCGGGTTGGGGTGAGCAGTTCTTC